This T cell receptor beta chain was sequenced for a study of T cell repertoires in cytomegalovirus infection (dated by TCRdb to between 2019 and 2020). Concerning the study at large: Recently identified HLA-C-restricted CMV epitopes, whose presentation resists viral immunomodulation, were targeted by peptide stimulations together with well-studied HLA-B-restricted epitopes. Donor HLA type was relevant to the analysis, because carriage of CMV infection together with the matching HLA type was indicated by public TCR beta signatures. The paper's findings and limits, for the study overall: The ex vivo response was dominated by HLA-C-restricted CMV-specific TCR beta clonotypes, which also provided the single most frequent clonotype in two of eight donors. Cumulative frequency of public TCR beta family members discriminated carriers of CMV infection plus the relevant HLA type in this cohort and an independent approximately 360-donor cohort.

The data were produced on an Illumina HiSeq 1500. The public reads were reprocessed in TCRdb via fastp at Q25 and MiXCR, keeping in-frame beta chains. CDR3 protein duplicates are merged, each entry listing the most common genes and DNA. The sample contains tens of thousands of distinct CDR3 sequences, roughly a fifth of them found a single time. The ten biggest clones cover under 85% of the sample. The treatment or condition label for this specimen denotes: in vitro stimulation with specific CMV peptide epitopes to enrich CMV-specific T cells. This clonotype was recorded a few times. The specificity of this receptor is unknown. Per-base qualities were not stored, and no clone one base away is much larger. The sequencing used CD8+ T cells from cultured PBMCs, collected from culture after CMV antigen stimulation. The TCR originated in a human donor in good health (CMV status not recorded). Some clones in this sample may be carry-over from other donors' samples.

The DNA sequence is TGTGCCAGCAGCTTTTGGCAGGAGGGCACTGAAGCTTTCTTT. Its protein product is CASSFWQEGTEAFF. The sequence joins TRBV11-2 to TRBJ1-1, with no confident D gene call. CDR1 and CDR2, looked up from the germline V gene, are SGHAT and FQNNGV. V drops 3 bases and J drops 4 bases, leaving 12 bases in between. The CDR3 sequence holds 14 residues, the cysteine and phenylalanine included. CDR3 DNA is the only sequence kept; it has 42 bases, read in frame from the first base.